The 2 T cell receptor beta chains listed next were all sequenced from one sample in a study of blood T cell repertoires in COVID-19. TCRdb's copy holds only in-frame clones and misses some; the assay was immunoSEQ multiplex PCR. The sample holds over 200,000 clones; 65% to 85% are singletons and the top ten take less than 5.5%. The sequenced sample consisted of peripheral blood. The receptors stem from a man aged 50 to 59 with active or convalescent COVID-19.

The rearrangement joins TRBV29-1 to TRBJ2-3, with TRBD2 matching 9 bases. Trimming took 3 bases from V and 6 from J; bases not matched to a gene: 4. This CDR3 is built from 13 residues. From germline, CDR1 is SQVTM and CDR2 ANQGSEA. The CDR3 nucleotides read TGCAGCGTTGAGGCTAGCGGGGTGGATACGCAGTATTTT. Amino acid sequence: CSVEASGVDTQYF.

The V call is TRBV19, the J call TRBJ1-4; 9 nucleotides match TRBD1. Germline loops: CDR1 LNHDA, CDR2 SQIVND (reference sequence). This CDR3 region has 15 residues. V lost 5 bases and J lost 7; bases outside the gene matches: 8. The CDR3 here is CASSHPGQGLEKLFF. In nucleotides, the CDR3 is TGTGCCAGTAGTCACCCGGGACAGGGCCTTGAAAAACTGTTTTTT. Based on the CDR3 plus reference TRBV19 and TRBJ1-4, the full variable domain is DGGITQSPKYLFRKEGQNVTLSCEQNLNHDAMYWYRQDPGQGLRLIYYSQIVNDFQKGDIAEGYSVSREKKESFPLTVTSAQKNPTAFYLCASSHPGQGLEKLFFGSGTQLSVL.